Shown below are 10 T cell receptor beta chains from a single sample sequenced in a study of T cell responses to AZD1222 COVID-19 vaccine. Profiled with immunoSEQ multiplex PCR; TCRdb holds only in-frame clones, not every one. Among about 120,000 clones, about 85% were seen once, and the ten largest hold 2.5% to 3.5%. Sequencing was performed on peripheral blood, taken on day 0 of AZD1222 vaccination. All receptors come from an adult in good health.

The chain carries TRBV6-6 and TRBJ1-3; no clear D gene. This CDR3 is 17 amino acids long. V was pared by 5 bases and J by 3 bases, with 20 bases between. The germline V gene has CDR1 MNHNY and CDR2 SVGAGI (reference sequence). CDR3 nucleotide sequence: TGTGCCAGCAGTCTATCGACTTTTCCAAGTGGTGGAAACACCATATATTTT. Translating gives CASSLSTFPSGGNTIYF.

The CDR3 loop is CASSFAGTGGYNEQFF. In DNA, the CDR3 is TGTGCCAGCAGCTTCGCCGGGACAGGGGGTTACAATGAGCAGTTCTTC. J is TRBJ2-1 and V is TRBV9; 11 bases map to TRBD1. V shed 4 bases and J 4 bases; nucleotides not matched to a gene: 7. CDR1 and CDR2 (germline): SGDLS, YYNGEE. The CDR3 runs 16 residues.

This clone was seen only a few times. The genes are TRBV7-2 and TRBJ1-2; 7 bases are a match to TRBD1. CDR3 length: 14 amino acids. CDR1 is SGHTA, CDR2 FQGNSA, per germline. Trimming took 1 base from V and 4 from J; bases not matched to a gene: 3. The CDR3 here is CASSLDRGPYGYTF. CDR3 nucleotide sequence: TGTGCCAGCAGCTTAGACAGGGGTCCCTATGGCTACACCTTC.

J is TRBJ2-1 and V is TRBV24-1; unclear D gene. Trimming took 4 bases from V and 5 from J, leaving 14 bases between them. CDR1 and CDR2 from the germline V gene are KGHDR and SFDVKD. The CDR3 is 15 residues long. DNA of the CDR3: TGTGCCACCAGTGAAGTTACAGCTTTAGACAATGAGCAGTTCTTC. Amino acid sequence: CATSEVTALDNEQFF.

The V and J genes are TRBV11-3 and TRBJ2-7, with D unresolved. The CDR3 runs to 10 residues. Germline V gene sequence: CDR1 SGHNT, CDR2 YENEEA. V lost 6 bases and J 6 bases, leaving 6 bases between the germline ends. This CDR3 reads CASRESEQYF. In nucleotides, the CDR3 is TGTGCCAGCAGAGAATCCGAGCAGTACTTC.

V and J are TRBV11-2 and TRBJ2-6; the D call may be TRBD1 or TRBD2 (5 bases each). CDR3 length equals 18 residues. Germline lookup yields CDR1 SGHAT and CDR2 FQNNGV. Trimming removed 5 bases at V and 0 bases at J, with 17 bases between. CDR3: CASSTGVGVPSGANVLTF. The CDR3 nucleotides are TGTGCCAGCAGCACCGGGGTGGGGGTGCCCTCTGGGGCCAACGTCCTGACTTTC.

The sample holds one count of this clone. This chain joins TRBV5-6 and TRBJ1-5; D is possibly TRBD1 (6 bases). Germline CDR1 SGHDT, CDR2 YYEEEE. V shed 6 bases and J shed 4 bases, with 11 bases lying between them. This CDR3 has 13 residues. The CDR3 protein is CASMPGTNQPQHF. The DNA for the CDR3 is TGTGCCAGCATGCCCGGGACAAATCAGCCCCAGCATTTT.

For the CDR3, the DNA is TGCGCCAGCAGCCCCACAGCGGGGGGGGGAGAGACCCAGTACTTC. It is translated as CASSPTAGGGETQYF. This chain links TRBV5-1 with TRBJ2-5, with TRBD2 matching 10 bases. Losses at the gene ends were 4 bases for V and 4 bases for J; bases not matched to a gene: 7. This CDR3 contains 15 residues. The germline V gene encodes CDR1 SGHRS and CDR2 YFSETQ.

This clone was observed once. This chain connects TRBV29-1 to TRBJ2-7; D may be TRBD2 (6 bases). This CDR3 is built from 15 residues. CDR1 SQVTM and CDR2 ANQGSEA come from the germline V gene. V lost 1 base and J 6 bases, leaving 19 bases between the germline ends. The CDR3 region is CSVEGGEGGAREQYF. The CDR3 bases are TGCAGCGTTGAAGGGGGGGAAGGAGGGGCTCGCGAGCAGTACTTC.

The rearrangement links TRBV30 to TRBJ1-4; D is perhaps TRBD1 (5 bases). The germline V gene encodes CDR1 GTSNPN and CDR2 SVGIG (reference sequence). V lost 1 base and J lost 4, with 10 bases in between. This CDR3 is 14 amino acids long. CDR3 sequence (DNA): TGTGCCTGGAGTGCGGGACCGATTAATGAAAAACTGTTTTTT. Protein sequence: CAWSAGPINEKLFF.